This T cell receptor beta chain was recovered during a study of cytomegalovirus exposure and HLA in healthy donors. Looking at the study overall: A later analysis reported the same platform for the 100 to 150 validation repertoires and the roughly 650 first-cohort repertoires. Findings of the study overall: Cytomegalovirus association was listed for 170 or so TCR beta chains.

Some clones are missing from TCRdb's copy, which holds only in-frame ones; the method was immunoSEQ multiplex PCR. The data show about 120,000 clones, with approximately 87% seen just once and roughly 6% held by the top ten. Donors came from a validation cohort of over a hundred subjects, distinct from the first 666-subject cohort. With regard to this clone: Its target is unknown.

The CDR3 is 15 amino acids. Germline CDR1 is SGHVS and CDR2 is FQNEAQ. V was pared by 4 bases and J by 8 bases, with 8 bases of the junction left unmatched. The V call is TRBV7-8, the J call TRBJ1-4, with TRBD1 matching 9 bases. The sequence was obtained from a woman between 18 and 29 years old in good health and CMV-seropositive. Sequencing was carried out using PBMCs. For the CDR3, the DNA is TGTGCCAGCAGCTCTTACAGGACAGGGGCAGAAAAACTGTTTTTT. This encodes CASSSYRTGAEKLFF.